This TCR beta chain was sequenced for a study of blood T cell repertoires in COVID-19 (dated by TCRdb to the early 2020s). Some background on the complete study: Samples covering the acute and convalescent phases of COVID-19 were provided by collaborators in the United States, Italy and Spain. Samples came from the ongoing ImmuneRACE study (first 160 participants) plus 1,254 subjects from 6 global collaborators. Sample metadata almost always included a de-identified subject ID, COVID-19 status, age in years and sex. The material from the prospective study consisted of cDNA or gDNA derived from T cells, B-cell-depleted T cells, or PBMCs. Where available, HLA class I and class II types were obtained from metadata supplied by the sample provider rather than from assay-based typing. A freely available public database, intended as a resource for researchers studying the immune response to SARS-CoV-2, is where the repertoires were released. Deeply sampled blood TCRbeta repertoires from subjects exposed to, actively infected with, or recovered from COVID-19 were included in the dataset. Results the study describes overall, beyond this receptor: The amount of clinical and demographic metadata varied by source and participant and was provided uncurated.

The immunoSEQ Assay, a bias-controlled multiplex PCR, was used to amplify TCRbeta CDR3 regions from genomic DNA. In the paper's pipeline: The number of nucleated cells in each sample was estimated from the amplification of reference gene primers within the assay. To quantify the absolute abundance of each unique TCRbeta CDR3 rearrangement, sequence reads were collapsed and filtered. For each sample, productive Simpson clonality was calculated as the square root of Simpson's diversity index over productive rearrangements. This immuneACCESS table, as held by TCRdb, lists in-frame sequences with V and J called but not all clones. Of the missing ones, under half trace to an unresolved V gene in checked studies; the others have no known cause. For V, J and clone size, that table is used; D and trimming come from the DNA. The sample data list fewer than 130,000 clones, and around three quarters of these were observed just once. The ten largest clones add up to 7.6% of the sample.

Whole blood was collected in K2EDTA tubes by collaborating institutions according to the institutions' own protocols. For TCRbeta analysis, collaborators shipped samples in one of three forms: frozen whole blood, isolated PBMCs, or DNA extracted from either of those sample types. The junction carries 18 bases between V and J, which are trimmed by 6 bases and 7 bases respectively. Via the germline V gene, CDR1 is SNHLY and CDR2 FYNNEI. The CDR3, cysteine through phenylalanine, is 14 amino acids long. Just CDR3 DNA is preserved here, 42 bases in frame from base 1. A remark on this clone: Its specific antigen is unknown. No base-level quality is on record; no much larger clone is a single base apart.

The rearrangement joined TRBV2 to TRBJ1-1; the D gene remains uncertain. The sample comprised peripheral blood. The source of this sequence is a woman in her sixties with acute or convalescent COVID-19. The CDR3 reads CASSGSRTPDEAFF. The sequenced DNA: TGTGCCAGCAGCGGTAGTCGTACCCCCGATGAAGCTTTCTTT.